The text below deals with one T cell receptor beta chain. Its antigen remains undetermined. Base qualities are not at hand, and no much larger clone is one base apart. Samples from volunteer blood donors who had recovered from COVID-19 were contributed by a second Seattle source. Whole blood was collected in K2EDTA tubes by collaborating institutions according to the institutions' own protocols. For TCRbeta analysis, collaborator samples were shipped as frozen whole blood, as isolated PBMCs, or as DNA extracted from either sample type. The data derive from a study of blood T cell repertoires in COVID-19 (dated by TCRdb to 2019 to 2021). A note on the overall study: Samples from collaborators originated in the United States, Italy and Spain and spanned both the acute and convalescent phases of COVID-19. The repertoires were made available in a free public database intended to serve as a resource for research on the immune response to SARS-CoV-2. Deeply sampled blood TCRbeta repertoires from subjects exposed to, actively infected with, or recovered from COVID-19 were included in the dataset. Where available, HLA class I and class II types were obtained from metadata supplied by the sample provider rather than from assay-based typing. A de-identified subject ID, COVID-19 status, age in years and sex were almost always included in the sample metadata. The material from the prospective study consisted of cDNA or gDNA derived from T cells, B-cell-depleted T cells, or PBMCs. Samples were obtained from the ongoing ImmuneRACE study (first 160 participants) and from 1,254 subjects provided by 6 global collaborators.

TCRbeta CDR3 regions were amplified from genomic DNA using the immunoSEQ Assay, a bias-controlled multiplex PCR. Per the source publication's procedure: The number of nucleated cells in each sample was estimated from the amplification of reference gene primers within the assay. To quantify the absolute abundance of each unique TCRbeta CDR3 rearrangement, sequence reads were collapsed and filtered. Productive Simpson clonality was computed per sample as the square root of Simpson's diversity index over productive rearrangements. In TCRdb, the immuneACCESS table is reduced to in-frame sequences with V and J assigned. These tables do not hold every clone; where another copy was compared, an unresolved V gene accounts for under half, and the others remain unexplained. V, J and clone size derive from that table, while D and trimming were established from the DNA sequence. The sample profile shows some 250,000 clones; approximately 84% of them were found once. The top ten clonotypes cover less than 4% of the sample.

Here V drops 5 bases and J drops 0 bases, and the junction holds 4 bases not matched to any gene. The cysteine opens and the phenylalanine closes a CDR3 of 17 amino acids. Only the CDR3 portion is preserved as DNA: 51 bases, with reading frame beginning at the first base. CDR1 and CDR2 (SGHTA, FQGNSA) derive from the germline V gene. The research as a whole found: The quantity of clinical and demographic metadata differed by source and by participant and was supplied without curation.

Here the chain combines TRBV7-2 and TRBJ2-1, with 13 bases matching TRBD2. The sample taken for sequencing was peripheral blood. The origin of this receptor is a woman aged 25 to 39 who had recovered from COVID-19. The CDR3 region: CASSPGTSGASYNEQFF. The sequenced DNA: TGTGCCAGCAGCCCGGGGACTAGCGGGGCCTCCTACAATGAGCAGTTCTTC.